This T cell receptor (beta chain) was identified in a study of OX40 agonist ivuxolimab in advanced cancers. Method: immunoSEQ multiplex PCR; TCRdb's copy keeps in-frame clones and lacks some. The sample lists fewer than 85,000 clones, about 86% occurring once. The CDR3 covers 17 residues. Trimming took 0 bases from V and 4 from J; bases not matched to a gene: 10. Per germline, CDR1 LGHNA and CDR2 YNFKEQ. The receptor comes from an adult with an advanced solid tumor such as melanoma, head and neck, liver or kidney cancer. Sequencing used CD4+ or CD8+ T cells sorted from blood, obtained in a trial of the OX40 agonist ivuxolimab. The rearrangement joins TRBV4-2 to TRBJ1-2; TRBD1 matches 8 bases. Here the CDR3 reads CASSQDGAGGEAYGYTF. The CDR3 DNA reads as TGTGCCAGCAGCCAAGATGGGGCAGGGGGCGAAGCCTATGGCTACACCTTC.